This T cell receptor (beta chain) was captured by sequencing in a study of vaccination effects on CD4 cells after COVID-19. Study-level background: Participants completed two doses of the BNT162b2 or mRNA-1273 vaccine.

Repertoires were generated with immunoSEQ multiplex PCR, while TCRdb's copy carries only in-frame clones and drops some. Among about 20,000 clones listed, roughly four fifths were seen once. Regarding the study as a whole: Late post-vaccination samples showed marked contraction of infection- and vaccine-induced clones.

Antigen-specific CD4+ T cell clonotypes were called by their expansion after viral peptide-pool culture in ViraFEST. Around day 10 of culture, CD4+ T cells were separated out. Vaccinated participants had no history of SARS-CoV-2 infection and tested negative for nucleocapsid antibodies. Wells containing roughly 1.8 million PBMC each were cultured with 10 IU/ml IL-2 and 8.5 to 10 ug/ml peptides. Points on this clone: No antigen is known for it.

V was trimmed by 0 bases and J by 2 bases, leaving 9 bases between them. The CDR3 is 14 residues long. From germline, CDR1 is SGHRS and CDR2 YFSETQ. The chain joins TRBV5-1 to TRBJ2-7; D is undetermined. Here the sequenced sample was CD4+ T cells from PBMCs cultured with HCoV-NL63 spike peptides, taken before COVID-19 vaccination. The sequence derives from a human donor who received a COVID-19 vaccine. The DNA for the CDR3 is TGCGCCAGCAGCTTGGTTGGGGAAGCCTACGAGCAGTACTTC. Translated: CASSLVGEAYEQYF.